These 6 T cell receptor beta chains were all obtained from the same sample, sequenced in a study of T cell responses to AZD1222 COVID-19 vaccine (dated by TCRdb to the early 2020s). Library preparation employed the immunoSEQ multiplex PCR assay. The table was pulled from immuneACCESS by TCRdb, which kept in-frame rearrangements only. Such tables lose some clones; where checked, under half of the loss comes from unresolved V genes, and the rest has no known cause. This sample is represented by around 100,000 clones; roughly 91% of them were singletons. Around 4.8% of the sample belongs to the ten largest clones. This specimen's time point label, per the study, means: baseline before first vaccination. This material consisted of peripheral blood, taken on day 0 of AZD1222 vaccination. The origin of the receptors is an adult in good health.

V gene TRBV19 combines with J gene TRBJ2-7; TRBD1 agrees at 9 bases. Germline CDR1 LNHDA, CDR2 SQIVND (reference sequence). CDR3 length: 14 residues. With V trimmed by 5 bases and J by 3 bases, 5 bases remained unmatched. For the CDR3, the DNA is TGTGCCAGTAGTCCGACGACAGGGGGCTACGAGCAGTACTTC. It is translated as CASSPTTGGYEQYF.

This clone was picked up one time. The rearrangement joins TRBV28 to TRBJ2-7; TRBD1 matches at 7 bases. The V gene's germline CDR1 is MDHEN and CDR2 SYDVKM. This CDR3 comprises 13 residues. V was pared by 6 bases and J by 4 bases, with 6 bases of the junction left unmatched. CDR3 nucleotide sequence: TGTGCCAGCAGAGCGACAGGGACGTACGAGCAGTACTTC. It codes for CASRATGTYEQYF.

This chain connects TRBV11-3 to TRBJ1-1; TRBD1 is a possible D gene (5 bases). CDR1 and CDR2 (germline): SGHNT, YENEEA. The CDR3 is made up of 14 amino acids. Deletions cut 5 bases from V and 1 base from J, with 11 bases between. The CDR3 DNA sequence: TGTGCCAGCAGCCCAGACAGAGGGAACACTGAAGCTTTCTTT. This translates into CASSPDRGNTEAFF.

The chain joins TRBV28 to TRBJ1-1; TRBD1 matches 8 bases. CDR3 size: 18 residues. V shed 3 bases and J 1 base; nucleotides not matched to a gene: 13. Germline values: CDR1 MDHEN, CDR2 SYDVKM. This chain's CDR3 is CASSFPGQGIKGNTEAFF. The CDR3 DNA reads TGTGCCAGCAGTTTCCCCGGACAGGGCATAAAGGGGAACACTGAAGCTTTCTTT.

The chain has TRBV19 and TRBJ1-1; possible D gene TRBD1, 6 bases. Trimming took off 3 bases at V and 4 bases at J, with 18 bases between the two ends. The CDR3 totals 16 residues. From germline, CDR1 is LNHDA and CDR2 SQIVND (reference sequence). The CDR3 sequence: CASSIVPQGVSTEAFF. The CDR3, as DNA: TGTGCCAGTAGTATCGTCCCACAGGGTGTAAGCACTGAAGCTTTCTTT.

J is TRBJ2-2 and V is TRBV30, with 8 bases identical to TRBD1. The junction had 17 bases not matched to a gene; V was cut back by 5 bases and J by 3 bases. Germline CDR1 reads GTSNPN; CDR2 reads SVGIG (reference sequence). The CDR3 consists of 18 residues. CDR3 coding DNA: TGTGCCTGGTTTAGACAGGGGATAGATATTTGGGACACCGGGGAGCTGTTTTTT. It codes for CAWFRQGIDIWDTGELFF.